This TCR beta chain originates from a study of OX40 agonist ivuxolimab in advanced cancers. Study-level background: An agonistic human IgG2 monoclonal antibody against OX40 (CD134) was given. Of the participants, under 50% had some prior anti-PD-1, anti-PD-L1 or anti-CTLA-4 therapy, which was allowed.

Generated by immunoSEQ multiplex PCR, the TCRdb table keeps only in-frame clones and is missing some. The table lists under 40,000 clones, 81% of them singletons. The CDR3 is 12 residues long. CDR1 is MNHNY, CDR2 SVGAGI, per germline (reference sequence). The genes are TRBV6-6 and TRBJ2-5; no firm D call. The J call may be faulty, since TRBJ2-7 better matches the DNA end. This TCR derives from an adult with an advanced solid tumor such as melanoma, head and neck, liver or kidney cancer. The sample here was CD4+ or CD8+ T cells sorted from blood, taken in a trial of the OX40 agonist ivuxolimab. The CDR3 nucleotides read TGTGCCAGCAGTTTCGACCCGTACGAGCAGTACTTC. It specifies CASSFDPYEQYF.